The 30 T cell receptor beta chains below were found in one sample sequenced in a study of blood T cell repertoires in COVID-19 (dated by TCRdb to 2020 to 2022). Libraries were built with the immunoSEQ multiplex PCR assay. This immuneACCESS table, as held by TCRdb, lists in-frame sequences with V and J called but not all clones. Of the missing ones, under half trace to an unresolved V gene in checked studies; the others have no known cause. The sample includes under 150,000 clones, with 85% observed a single time. Approximately 10% of the sample goes to the ten largest clones. The source material was peripheral blood. Receptors originate from a man older than 75 with acute or convalescent COVID-19.

This chain connects TRBV28 to TRBJ2-3; the D gene is possibly TRBD2 (5 bases). V was shortened by 6 bases and J by 0 bases, with 10 bases between the two germline ends. CDR3 length: 14 residues. Germline V lookup: CDR1 MDHEN, CDR2 SYDVKM. CDR3 DNA sequence: TGTGCCAGCAGAAGGAGCGGCAGCACAGATACGCAGTATTTT. As protein: CASRRSGSTDTQYF.

J is TRBJ2-3 and V is TRBV10-2; weak D call: TRBD2 (5 bases). With 4 bases removed from V and 5 bases from J, the gap between germline ends came to 13 bases. The CDR3 is made up of 14 amino acids. Germline V CDR1 and CDR2: WSHSY, SAAADI. The CDR3 DNA reads TGCGCCAGCAGTGTGACTGGCCGGGAAGATACGCAGTATTTT. Its translation: CASSVTGREDTQYF.

This chain joins TRBV28 and TRBJ2-5; 12 bases align to TRBD1. Trimming removed 2 bases from V and 4 bases from J; junction bases left unmatched: 2. The CDR3 is made up of 15 amino acids. The germline CDR1 and CDR2 sequences are MDHEN and SYDVKM. CDR3 DNA: TGTGCCAGCAGTTTAGGGACAGGGGGCGGAGAGACCCAGTACTTC. It translates to CASSLGTGGGETQYF.

This sequence joins TRBV10-3 and TRBJ1-2; 7 bases are shared with TRBD1. Germline values: CDR1 ENHRY, CDR2 SYGVKD. The CDR3 runs 15 residues. Trimming took 0 bases from V and 5 from J; bases not matched to a gene: 6. CDR3 bases: TGTGCCATCAGTGAGTCAACGGGACAGATATATGGCTACACCTTC. Translating it yields CAISESTGQIYGYTF.

The genes are TRBV29-1 and TRBJ1-2, with D uncertain. Germline V gene data show CDR1 as SQVTM and CDR2 as ANQGSEA. The CDR3 runs 11 residues. Trimming removed 4 bases from V and 8 bases from J, with 11 bases in between. The CDR3 sequence: CSVGGGEGYTF. CDR3 coding DNA: TGCAGCGTTGGCGGTGGGGAGGGCTACACCTTC.

Only one count was recorded for this clone. The rearrangement uses TRBV6-5 and TRBJ2-7; 8 bases fit TRBD1. J lost 10 bases, V lost 0 bases, and 8 bases had no gene match. CDR1 MNHEY and CDR2 SVGAGI come from the germline V gene. This CDR3 is built from 14 residues. CDR3: CASSYSGQGAYQYF. In DNA form, the CDR3 reads TGTGCCAGCAGTTACTCAGGGCAGGGGGCGTACCAGTACTTC.

CDR3 in DNA: TGTGCCAGCAGTCTACTAGCGGGTTACTACGAGCAGTACTTC. Protein sequence: CASSLLAGYYEQYF. The chain is built from TRBV6-2 or TRBV6-3 and TRBJ2-7; 9 bases are a match to TRBD2. The length of the CDR3 is 14 residues. Looked up from germline, CDR1 is MNHEY and CDR2 is SVGEGT. The V gene end was trimmed by 5 bases and the J gene end by 3 bases; junction bases not matched to a gene: 5.

The genes are TRBV2 and TRBJ2-7, with TRBD1 as a possible D gene (6 bases). The V end was cut by 7 bases, the J end by 6 bases, with 19 bases between. This CDR3 contains 14 residues. Germline assignment: CDR1 SNHLY and CDR2 FYNNEI. The CDR3 here is CASTPQGLSSEQYF. The CDR3 nucleotides are TGTGCCAGCACTCCTCAGGGGCTCTCCAGCGAGCAGTACTTC.

The DNA of the CDR3 is TGTGCCAGCTCAACAGGGGGGCCCGCCTCTGGGGCCAACGTCCTGACTTTC. Its translation is CASSTGGPASGANVLTF. The chain is built from TRBV18 and TRBJ2-6, with 8 bases lining up with TRBD1. The CDR3 sequence is 17 residues long. Per germline, CDR1 KGHSH and CDR2 LQKENI. Losses at the gene ends were 5 bases for V and 0 bases for J; bases not matched to a gene: 6.

This chain uses TRBV3-1 (or the pseudogene TRBV3-2) with TRBJ1-1; the D gene is possibly TRBD1 (6 bases). V was pared by 3 bases and J by 1 base, with 9 bases between. CDR3 size: 14 residues. CDR1 and CDR2 (germline): LGHDT, YNNKEL (reference sequence). The CDR3 is CASSQLQGNTEAFF. DNA of the CDR3: TGTGCCAGCAGCCAGTTACAGGGGAACACTGAAGCTTTCTTT.

This sequence joins TRBV14 and TRBJ2-2; 7 bases map to TRBD1. The trim removed 4 bases at V and 7 bases at J, leaving 3 bases unmatched. Germline V gene lookup returns CDR1 SGHDN and CDR2 FVKESK. The CDR3 is 13 residues long. The CDR3 DNA is TGTGCCAGCAGCCTTAGGGGGCACGGGGAGCTGTTTTTT. The encoded protein is CASSLRGHGELFF.

The rearrangement uses TRBV11-2 and TRBJ2-4, with D unresolved. Germline V gene lookup returns CDR1 SGHAT and CDR2 FQNNGV. Trimming shortened V by 2 bases and J by 8 bases, and 10 bases separated the two germline ends. The CDR3 covers 13 residues. The CDR3 sequence: CASSLTGYHIQYF. Here the CDR3 DNA reads TGTGCCAGCAGCTTAACCGGGTACCACATTCAGTACTTC.

About this clone itself: Other DNA sequences in this specimen translate into the identical CDR3. The genes are TRBV7-3 and TRBJ2-1; maybe TRBD2 (5 bases). Trimming cost V 2 bases and J 0 bases, with 8 bases left between them. The germline V gene has CDR1 SGHTA and CDR2 FQGTGA. The CDR3 consists of 15 residues. The CDR3 coding sequence is TGTGCCAGCAGCTTACGGGGTAGCTCCTACAATGAGCAGTTCTTC. Amino acids: CASSLRGSSYNEQFF.

The chain employs TRBV5-5 and TRBJ1-2; 12 positions match TRBD1. The CDR3 totals 16 residues. J lost 7 bases, V lost 1 base, and 8 bases had no gene match. Germline CDR1 and CDR2: SGHKS and YYEKEE (reference sequence). The CDR3 sequence is CASSLTPGQGAGGYTF. In nucleotides, the CDR3 is TGTGCCAGCAGCTTGACTCCGGGACAGGGGGCGGGTGGCTACACCTTC.

The rearrangement joins TRBV7-8 to TRBJ1-2; the match to TRBD1 covers 8 bases. From germline, CDR1 is SGHVS and CDR2 FQNEAQ. The CDR3 sequence is 14 residues long. V trimming: 2 bases; J trimming: 6 bases; junction bases outside the gene matches: 5. This chain's CDR3 is CASSLLQGADGYTF. The CDR3 DNA sequence: TGTGCCAGCAGCTTACTGCAGGGGGCTGATGGCTACACCTTC.

The chain is built from TRBV9 and TRBJ1-4; no clear D. V was trimmed by 4 bases and J by 7 bases, leaving 20 bases between them. Germline values: CDR1 SGDLS, CDR2 YYNGEE. The CDR3 is made up of 16 amino acids. CDR3 sequence reads: CASSSRGAYESEKLFF. The CDR3 DNA is TGTGCCAGCAGCTCGCGAGGTGCCTACGAGAGTGAAAAACTGTTTTTT.

This clone was picked up one time. This sequence joins TRBV13 and TRBJ2-5; 12 bases match TRBD2. Germline-derived CDR1 and CDR2 are PRHDT and FYEKMQ (reference sequence). The CDR3 is made up of 17 amino acids. Trimming at V came to 1 base and at J to 5 bases, leaving 8 bases not matched to a gene. CDR3 DNA: TGTGCCAGCAGCTTAGTGGGACTAGCGGGTCTAGGGGAGACCCAGTACTTC. Translating it yields CASSLVGLAGLGETQYF. The whole variable domain, filled in from reference TRBV13 and TRBJ2-5, reads AAGVIQSPRHLIKEKRETATLKCYPIPRHDTVYWYQQGPGQDPQFLISFYEKMQSDKGSIPDRFSAQQFSDYHSELNMSSLELGDSALYFCASSLVGLAGLGETQYFGPGTRLLVL.

This chain links TRBV19 with TRBJ1-5; 7 bases are a match to TRBD1. The junction had 6 bases not matched to a gene; V was cut back by 2 bases and J by 5 bases. The germline V gene encodes CDR1 LNHDA and CDR2 SQIVND (reference sequence). This CDR3 contains 15 residues. CDR3 sequence (DNA): TGTGCCAGTAGTATACGTCAGGGGGGCTATCAGCCCCAGCATTTT. Translation: CASSIRQGGYQPQHF.

The chain joins TRBV18 to TRBJ2-5, with 10 bases that match TRBD2. Looked up from germline, CDR1 is KGHSH and CDR2 is LQKENI. V was clipped by 5 bases and J by 5 bases; unmatched bases: 8. CDR3 length equals 15 residues. The CDR3 nucleotides are TGTGCCAGCTCAGGCCTAGCGGGAGCCGAGGAGACCCAGTACTTC. Protein product: CASSGLAGAEETQYF.

The CDR3 region is CASSPGGRGLETQYF. CDR3 sequence (DNA): TGTGCCAGCAGCCCCGGCGGCAGGGGGCTGGAGACCCAGTACTTC. V is TRBV7-2 and J is TRBJ2-5; TRBD1 agrees at 8 bases. The CDR3 is made up of 15 amino acids. Germline trimming cut 5 bases from V and 5 bases from J; bases unmatched to any gene: 10. CDR1 and CDR2 (germline): SGHTA, FQGNSA.

This clone has a handful of counts. The chain is built from TRBV6-1 and TRBJ1-4, with D unresolved. Germline V CDR1 and CDR2: MNHNS, SASEGT. There are 15 residues in the CDR3. The V and J ends lost 6 bases and 4 bases respectively, with 15 bases between them. In DNA form, the CDR3 reads TGTGCCAGCAGCCGGGAAGGGCTGAATAATGAAAAACTGTTTTTT. It is translated as CASSREGLNNEKLFF.

The V and J genes are TRBV27 and TRBJ1-2; the D is unclear. Germline V gene lookup returns CDR1 MNHEY and CDR2 SMNVEV (reference sequence). The CDR3 spans 13 residues. Trimming took off 6 bases at V and 6 bases at J, with 14 bases between the two ends. The CDR3, as DNA: TGTGCCAGCAGCCCATACACGCGGAATGGCTACACCTTC. This translates into CASSPYTRNGYTF.

The chain employs TRBV5-1 and TRBJ2-7; weak D call: TRBD2 (6 bases). This CDR3 has 14 amino acids. Germline V lookup: CDR1 SGHRS, CDR2 YFSETQ. Trimming took off 4 bases at V and 3 bases at J, with 14 bases between the two ends. The CDR3 loop reads CASSGPGLDYEQYF. The DNA of the CDR3 is TGCGCCAGCAGCGGGCCGGGACTCGACTACGAGCAGTACTTC.

J is TRBJ2-2 and V is TRBV9; D not certain. Germline CDR1 is SGDLS and CDR2 is YYNGEE. The CDR3 covers 14 residues. Trimming pared 1 base from V and 3 bases from J, leaving 7 bases between. The CDR3 reads CASSVTDYTGELFF. The CDR3 DNA sequence: TGTGCCAGCAGCGTAACAGATTACACCGGGGAGCTGTTTTTT.

This clone has a handful of counts. The rearrangement uses TRBV7-9 and TRBJ2-7, with TRBD1 matching 9 bases. Germline CDR1 is SEHNR and CDR2 is FQNEAQ (reference sequence). The CDR3 covers 15 residues. V lost 2 bases, J lost 2 bases, and 4 bases stayed unmatched. The CDR3 region has the DNA TGTGCCAGCAGCTTATGGGGACAGGGAACCTACGAGCAGTACTTC. Translated: CASSLWGQGTYEQYF.

The rearrangement links TRBV5-1 to TRBJ1-1; D unresolved. The CDR3 runs to 15 residues. Trimming stripped 0 bases from V and 1 base from J, with 10 bases between. The V gene's germline CDR1 is SGHRS and CDR2 YFSETQ. This chain's CDR3 is CASSLGLTENTEAFF. CDR3 bases: TGCGCCAGCAGCTTGGGGTTGACTGAGAACACTGAAGCTTTCTTT.

The chain joins TRBV5-1 to TRBJ2-1; 7 bases are a match to TRBD2. CDR1 is SGHRS and CDR2 is YFSETQ in the germline V gene. V shed 0 bases, J shed 8 bases, and the junction held 8 bases outside the gene matches. The CDR3 sequence is 15 residues long. The CDR3 DNA reads as TGCGCCAGCAGCTTGGGGCGGGAGAGAGTGGATGAGCAGTTCTTC. Translated, it gives CASSLGRERVDEQFF. The full variable domain, completed using reference TRBV5-1 and TRBJ2-1, is KAGVTQTPRYLIKTRGQQVTLSCSPISGHRSVSWYQQTPGQGLQFLFEYFSETQRNKGNFPGRFSGRQFSNSRSEMNVSTLELGDSALYLCASSLGRERVDEQFFGPGTRLTVL.

The chain recombines TRBV6-5 with TRBJ1-2, with a possible D match to TRBD1 (5 bases). The CDR3 length is 13 residues. Germline assignment: CDR1 MNHEY and CDR2 SVGAGI. Trimming removed 2 bases at V and 6 bases at J, with 10 bases between. In DNA, the CDR3 is TGTGCCAGCAGTTACGGCTCGACAGATGGCTACACCTTC. Amino acids: CASSYGSTDGYTF.

V is TRBV10-3 and J is TRBJ2-1, with 7 nucleotides matching TRBD1. J was trimmed by 6 bases and V by 2 bases; bases with no gene match: 10. There are 16 residues in the CDR3. From germline, CDR1 is ENHRY and CDR2 SYGVKD. The CDR3: CAISEGAVRDSNEQFF. CDR3 DNA sequence: TGTGCCATCAGTGAGGGGGCGGTCCGGGACAGCAATGAGCAGTTCTTC.

The chain is built from TRBV19 and TRBJ1-5; D gene uncertain. V was trimmed by 9 bases and J by 0 bases, leaving 21 bases between them. Germline V gives CDR1 LNHDA, CDR2 SQIVND (reference sequence). CDR3 size: 17 residues. The chain's CDR3 is CASTQSGSLYSNQPQHF. For the CDR3, the DNA is TGTGCCAGCACCCAGTCCGGGTCGCTGTATAGCAATCAGCCCCAGCATTTT. The whole variable domain, filled in from reference TRBV19 and TRBJ1-5, reads DGGITQSPKYLFRKEGQNVTLSCEQNLNHDAMYWYRQDPGQGLRLIYYSQIVNDFQKGDIAEGYSVSREKKESFPLTVTSAQKNPTAFYLCASTQSGSLYSNQPQHFGDGTRLSIL.